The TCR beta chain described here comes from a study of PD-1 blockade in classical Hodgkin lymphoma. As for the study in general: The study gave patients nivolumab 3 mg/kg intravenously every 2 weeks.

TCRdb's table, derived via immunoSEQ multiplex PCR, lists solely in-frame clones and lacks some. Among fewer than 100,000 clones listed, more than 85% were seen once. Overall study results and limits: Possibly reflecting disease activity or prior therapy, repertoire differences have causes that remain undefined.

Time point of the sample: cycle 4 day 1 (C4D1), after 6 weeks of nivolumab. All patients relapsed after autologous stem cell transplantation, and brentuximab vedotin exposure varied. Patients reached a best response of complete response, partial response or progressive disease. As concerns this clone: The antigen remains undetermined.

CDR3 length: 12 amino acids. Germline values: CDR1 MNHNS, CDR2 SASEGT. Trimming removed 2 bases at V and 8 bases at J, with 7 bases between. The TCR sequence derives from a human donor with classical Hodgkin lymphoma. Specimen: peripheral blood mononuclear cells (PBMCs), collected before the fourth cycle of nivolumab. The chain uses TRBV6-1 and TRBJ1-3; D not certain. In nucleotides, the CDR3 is TGTGCCAGCAGTGAAAATCGTGACACCATATATTTT. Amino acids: CASSENRDTIYF.